Listed here are 29 T cell receptor beta chains from one sample, sequenced in a study of T cell responses to AZD1222 COVID-19 vaccine. The protocol was immunoSEQ multiplex PCR, while the TCRdb copy is restricted to in-frame clones and leaves out a portion. The sample records some 170,000 clones, about 89% being singletons. Source: peripheral blood, taken on day 0 of AZD1222 vaccination. These receptors were collected from an adult in good health.

In this sample, this clone turned up a few times. The chain links TRBV7-2 to TRBJ2-1; possible D gene TRBD2, 5 bases. Germline V CDR1 and CDR2: SGHTA, FQGNSA. V lost 4 bases and J 7 bases, leaving 11 bases between the germline ends. The CDR3 consists of 13 residues. The CDR3 sequence: CASSSQLVNEQFF. The CDR3 region has the DNA TGTGCCAGCAGCTCACAACTAGTAAATGAGCAGTTCTTC.

CDR3 DNA: TGTGCCAGCAGGCGGGGCAACTCCTACGAGCAGTACTTC. Amino acids: CASRRGNSYEQYF. The gene calls are TRBV7-2 and TRBJ2-7, with D maybe TRBD2 (6 bases). The CDR3 has 13 amino acids. Trimming shortened V by 6 bases and J by 0 bases, and 9 bases separated the two germline ends. Looked up from germline, CDR1 is SGHTA and CDR2 is FQGNSA. The variable domain in full, with the rest retrieved from reference TRBV7-2 and TRBJ2-7, is GAGVSQSPSNKVTEKGKDVELRCDPISGHTALYWYRQSLGQGLEFLIYFQGNSAPDKSGLPSDRFSAERTGGSVSTLTIQRTQQEDSAVYLCASRRGNSYEQYFGPGTRLTVT.

The chain employs TRBV6-4 and TRBJ2-1, with 9 bases that match TRBD2. V was clipped by 0 bases and J by 5 bases; unmatched bases: 2. Germline lookup yields CDR1 MRHNA and CDR2 SNTAGT. CDR3 size: 15 residues. The CDR3 region has the DNA TGTGCCAGCAGTGACTCAAGCGGGGGGCACAATGAGCAGTTCTTC. Translated: CASSDSSGGHNEQFF.

The rearrangement links TRBV27 to TRBJ1-4, with D perhaps TRBD1 (5 bases). Germline CDR1 MNHEY, CDR2 SMNVEV (reference sequence). The V and J ends lost 6 bases and 8 bases respectively, with 19 bases between them. The CDR3 runs to 15 residues. DNA of the CDR3: TGTGCCAGCAGGTCCAGGGCTGGGTCAGGGGAAAAACTGTTTTTT. It translates to CASRSRAGSGEKLFF.

This chain uses TRBV14 with TRBJ1-4; D remains ambiguous. The CDR3 extends over 15 amino acids. In germline, CDR1 is SGHDN, CDR2 FVKESK. The germline V and J ends were trimmed by 3 bases and 3 bases, with 11 bases remaining between them. CDR3 bases: TGTGCCAGCAGCCAGATAATTACTTCTAATGAAAAACTGTTTTTT. Translation gives CASSQIITSNEKLFF.

The gene calls are TRBV15 and TRBJ2-2; 8 positions match TRBD2. The V segment lost 3 bases and the J segment 7 bases; nucleotides outside the gene matches: 13. Germline assignment: CDR1 LNHNV and CDR2 YYDKDF (reference sequence). This CDR3 region has 17 residues. The CDR3 nucleotides are TGTGCCACCAGCAGCTTGATCCGGGAGGGCCAATACGGGGAGCTGTTTTTT. Translating it yields CATSSLIREGQYGELFF.

This rearrangement joins TRBV5-3 to TRBJ1-5, with D perhaps matching TRBD1 (5 bases). TRBV5-3 is identified as an open reading frame with a role that is uncertain. The CDR3 contains 17 residues. Trimming took off 3 bases at V and 2 bases at J, with 18 bases between the two ends. CDR3 sequence: CARSSNPDGGGNQPQHF. CDR3 nucleotides: TGTGCCAGAAGCTCAAATCCGGACGGGGGTGGCAATCAGCCCCAGCATTTT.

The chain joins TRBV19 to TRBJ2-5; TRBD2 matches 8 bases. The CDR3 consists of 15 residues. Germline CDR1 and CDR2: LNHDA and SQIVND (reference sequence). V shed 9 bases and J 4 bases; nucleotides not matched to a gene: 13. Written as DNA, the CDR3 is TGTGCCAGACCAGGGGTAGCGGGGCCCCCAGAGACCCAGTACTTC. Its protein is CARPGVAGPPETQYF.

The chain uses TRBV29-1 and TRBJ2-7, with 9 bases lining up with TRBD1. Germline-derived CDR1 and CDR2 are SQVTM and ANQGSEA. V was clipped by 6 bases and J by 4 bases; unmatched bases: 4. This CDR3 comprises 12 residues. CDR3 nucleotides: TGCAGCGTGGGGGACAGGGCGTACGAGCAGTACTTC. As protein: CSVGDRAYEQYF.

The chain couples TRBV6-7 to TRBJ1-2; D perhaps matches TRBD1 (5 bases). TRBV6-7 is an ORF; its function is uncertain. Trimming cost V 2 bases and J 4 bases, with 17 bases left between them. This CDR3 contains 16 residues. The CDR3 loop is CASSYPYHPGIYGYTF. The CDR3 nucleotides are TGTGCCAGCAGTTACCCATATCATCCAGGGATCTATGGCTACACCTTC.

The V gene is TRBV14, the J gene TRBJ1-2; D possibly corresponds to TRBD1 (5 bases). The CDR3 consists of 14 residues. V was clipped by 4 bases and J by 7 bases, with 16 bases between them. Germline loops: CDR1 SGHDN, CDR2 FVKESK. The CDR3 loop reads CASSLLQSGGGYTF. The CDR3 nucleotides read TGTGCCAGCAGCCTATTACAATCGGGGGGTGGCTACACCTTC.

The chain uses TRBV19 and TRBJ1-5, with no clear D. This CDR3 contains 12 residues. The germline V gene encodes CDR1 LNHDA and CDR2 SQIVND (reference sequence). V was trimmed by 11 bases and J by 3 bases, leaving 11 bases between them. Written as DNA, the CDR3 is TGTGCCGTCGGGTTCCCCAATCAGCCCCAGCATTTT. Amino acids: CAVGFPNQPQHF.

This chain connects TRBV6-2 or TRBV6-3 to TRBJ2-1; TRBD2 agrees at 14 bases. The CDR3 has 16 residues. J was trimmed by 8 bases and V by 4 bases; bases with no gene match: 7. CDR1 MNHEY and CDR2 SVGEGT come from the germline V gene. CDR3 sequence (DNA): TGTGCCAGCAGTTCAGCCGGGACTAGCGGGAGATATGAGCAGTTCTTC. Translation: CASSSAGTSGRYEQFF.

J is TRBJ1-1 and V is TRBV19, with TRBD1 matching over 8 bases. The CDR3 loop spans 16 amino acids. V gave up 3 bases and J gave up 1 base; unmatched junction bases: 7. CDR1 LNHDA and CDR2 SQIVND come from the germline V gene (reference sequence). CDR3 coding DNA: TGTGCCAGTAGTATCCTTCGGGACAGGCAGAACACTGAAGCTTTCTTT. Translating it yields CASSILRDRQNTEAFF.

This rearrangement joins TRBV12-2 to TRBJ2-5; TRBD1, the table's D call, lacks a check against the DNA. TRBV12-2 has pseudogene status. CDR3 size: 15 residues. The CDR3 DNA reads as TGTGCAAGTCGCTTAGAGGGACAGGGGGAAGAGACCCAGTACTTC. This translates into CASRLEGQGEETQYF.

This clone was observed a single time. The genes are TRBV3-1 (or the pseudogene TRBV3-2) and TRBJ1-3; possible D gene TRBD1, 6 bases. The CDR3 spans 17 residues. Germline lookup yields CDR1 LGHDT and CDR2 YNNKEL (reference sequence). V shed 1 base and J shed 0 bases, with 13 bases lying between them. The CDR3 bases are TGTGCCAGCAGCCAAGGTGGGGGCAGCTTCTCTGGAAACACCATATATTTT. This gives the protein CASSQGGGSFSGNTIYF.

This chain's CDR3 is CASSIVQGAVRENTGELFF. The CDR3 bases are TGTGCCAGTAGTATAGTTCAGGGGGCGGTGCGGGAGAACACCGGGGAGCTGTTTTTT. The rearrangement links TRBV19 to TRBJ2-2, with 8 bases lining up with TRBD1. The germline V gene has CDR1 LNHDA and CDR2 SQIVND (reference sequence). V was clipped by 1 base and J by 1 base; unmatched bases: 11. This CDR3 is built from 19 residues.

This clone was observed a handful of times. The chain carries TRBV5-1 and TRBJ1-1; 9 positions agree with TRBD1. V was clipped by 4 bases and J by 1 base; unmatched bases: 5. CDR3 length: 15 amino acids. The germline V gene has CDR1 SGHRS and CDR2 YFSETQ. CDR3 nucleotide sequence: TGCGCCAGCAGCGTACAGACAGGGGGGAACACTGAAGCTTTCTTT. Translated, it gives CASSVQTGGNTEAFF.

Points on this clone: Other DNA sequences in this specimen translate into the identical CDR3. V usage is TRBV3-1 (or the pseudogene TRBV3-2) and J usage is TRBJ1-2, with TRBD1 identical over 10 bases. V lost 3 bases and J lost 2; bases outside the gene matches: 0. CDR1 LGHDT and CDR2 YNNKEL come from the germline V gene (reference sequence). The CDR3 extends over 14 amino acids. The CDR3: CASSQGQGNYGYTF. The DNA of the CDR3 is TGTGCCAGCAGCCAGGGACAGGGGAACTATGGCTACACCTTC.

This clone was observed once. This chain links TRBV28 with TRBJ2-7, with TRBD1 matching over 11 bases. Germline V gene data show CDR1 as MDHEN and CDR2 as SYDVKM. This CDR3 has 15 amino acids. Unmatched junction bases numbered 7, after V lost 5 bases and J lost 4 bases. Written as DNA, the CDR3 is TGTGCCAGCAGTCTTGGACAGGGGGCGTTGTACGAGCAGTACGTC. Residues: CASSLGQGALYEQYV.

V gene TRBV7-3 combines with J gene TRBJ2-7; unclear D gene. The CDR3 spans 14 residues. Germline CDR1 is SGHTA and CDR2 is FQGTGA. Between the trimmed V and J ends, which lost 2 bases and 3 bases, there was a span of 11 bases. The CDR3 coding sequence is TGTGCCAGCAGCTTATATCTAGGAGACTACGAGCAGTACTTC. Residues: CASSLYLGDYEQYF.

This chain uses TRBV5-1 with TRBJ1-5; the D is unclear. V was shortened by 2 bases and J by 0 bases, with 18 bases between the two germline ends. The CDR3 is made up of 18 amino acids. CDR1 and CDR2 (germline): SGHRS, YFSETQ. The CDR3 is CASSFSSRTTYSNQPQHF. The CDR3 region has the DNA TGCGCCAGCAGCTTTTCTTCTAGGACCACCTATAGCAATCAGCCCCAGCATTTT.

The chain is built from TRBV11-2 and TRBJ2-3; 9 nucleotides match TRBD2. This CDR3 has 18 amino acids. Per germline, CDR1 SGHAT and CDR2 FQNNGV. J lost 7 bases, V lost 1 base, and 15 bases had no gene match. In nucleotides, the CDR3 is TGTGCCAGCAGCTTAGCCCCAATTAGCGGGAGCGCTACCCATACGCAGTATTTT. Encoded protein: CASSLAPISGSATHTQYF.

This sequence joins TRBV12-3 or TRBV12-4 and TRBJ2-7; tentatively, D is TRBD1 or TRBD2 (6 bases each). Deletions cut 5 bases from V and 7 bases from J, with 9 bases between. The CDR3 has 11 residues. In DNA, the CDR3 is TGTGCCAGCAGTCTAGGGGGGGAGCAGTACTTC. Its protein product is CASSLGGEQYF.

The V and J genes are TRBV19 and TRBJ2-7; 8 bases are shared with TRBD2. Germline loops: CDR1 LNHDA, CDR2 SQIVND (reference sequence). Unmatched junction bases numbered 5, after V lost 4 bases and J lost 3 bases. The CDR3 covers 14 residues. The CDR3 DNA follows: TGTGCCAGTAGTACCGGGACTAGAAGCTACGAGCAGTACTTC. This encodes CASSTGTRSYEQYF.

This clone was observed a single time. The chain employs TRBV9 and TRBJ1-1; D not certain. Per the germline V gene, CDR1 is SGDLS and CDR2 is YYNGEE. The CDR3 has 15 amino acids. Deletions cut 2 bases from V and 0 bases from J, with 11 bases between. CDR3 amino acids: CASSVGGRMNTEAFF. CDR3 in DNA: TGTGCCAGCAGCGTTGGAGGGAGGATGAACACTGAAGCTTTCTTT. Full variable domain (remainder filled in from reference TRBV9 and TRBJ1-1): DSGVTQTPKHLITATGQRVTLRCSPRSGDLSVYWYQQSLDQGLQFLIQYYNGEERAKGNILERFSAQQFPDLHSELNLSSLELGDSALYFCASSVGGRMNTEAFFGQGTRLTVV.

J is TRBJ1-1 and V is TRBV6-6, with D tentatively TRBD1 (6 bases). V lost 0 bases, J lost 4 bases, and 9 bases lay in between. CDR1 and CDR2 (germline): MNHNY, SVGAGI (reference sequence). This CDR3 spans 14 amino acids. Written as DNA, the CDR3 is TGTGCCAGCAGTTACTCCGGAGGGGGCACTGAAGCTTTCTTT. Encoded protein: CASSYSGGGTEAFF.

The rearrangement links TRBV27 to TRBJ2-7; D perhaps matches TRBD2 (7 bases). Trimming took 2 bases from V and 7 from J, leaving 12 bases between them. Per the germline V gene, CDR1 is MNHEY and CDR2 is SMNVEV (reference sequence). The CDR3 has 13 residues. DNA for the CDR3: TGTGCCAGCAGTTTACGGGGGGCAGGGGAGCAGTACGTC. The encoded protein is CASSLRGAGEQYV.

The chain employs TRBV28 and TRBJ1-3, with D possibly being TRBD1 (5 bases). V was cut by 10 bases and J by 1 base, with 14 bases left in between. The CDR3 is 14 amino acids. Per germline, CDR1 MDHEN and CDR2 SYDVKM. The CDR3: CATGTPGSGNTIYF. The CDR3 region has the DNA TGTGCCACGGGGACCCCCGGGTCTGGAAACACCATATATTTT.